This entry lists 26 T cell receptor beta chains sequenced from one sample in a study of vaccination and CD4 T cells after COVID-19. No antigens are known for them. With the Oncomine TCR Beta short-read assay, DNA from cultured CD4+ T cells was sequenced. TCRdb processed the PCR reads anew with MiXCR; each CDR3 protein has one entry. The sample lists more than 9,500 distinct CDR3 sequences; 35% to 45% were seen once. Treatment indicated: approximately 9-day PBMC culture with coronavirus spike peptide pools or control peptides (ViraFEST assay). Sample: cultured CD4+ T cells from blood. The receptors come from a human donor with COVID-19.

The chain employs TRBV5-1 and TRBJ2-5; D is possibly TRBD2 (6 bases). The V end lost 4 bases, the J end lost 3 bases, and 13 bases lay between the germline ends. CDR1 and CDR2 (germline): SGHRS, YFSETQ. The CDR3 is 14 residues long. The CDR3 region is CASSGGTGKETQYF. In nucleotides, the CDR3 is TGCGCCAGCAGCGGGGGGACTGGGAAAGAGACCCAGTACTTC.

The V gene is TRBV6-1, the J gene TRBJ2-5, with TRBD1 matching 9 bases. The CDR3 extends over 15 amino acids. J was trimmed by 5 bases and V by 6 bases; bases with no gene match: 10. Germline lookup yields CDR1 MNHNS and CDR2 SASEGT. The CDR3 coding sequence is TGTGCCAGCAGCCCAATCCCGGGACAGGGTGAGACCCAGTACTTC. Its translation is CASSPIPGQGETQYF.

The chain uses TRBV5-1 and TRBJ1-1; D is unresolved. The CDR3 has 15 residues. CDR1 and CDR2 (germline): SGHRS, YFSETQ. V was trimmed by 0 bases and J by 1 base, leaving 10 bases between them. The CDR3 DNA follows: TGCGCCAGCAGCTTGGTTGCCCTCGGGAACACTGAAGCTTTCTTT. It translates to CASSLVALGNTEAFF.

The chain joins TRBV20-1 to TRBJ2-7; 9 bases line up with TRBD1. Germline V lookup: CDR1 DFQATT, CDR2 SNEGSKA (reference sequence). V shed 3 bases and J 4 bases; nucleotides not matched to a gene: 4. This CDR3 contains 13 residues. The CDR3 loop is CSASVGQGYEQYF. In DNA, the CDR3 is TGCAGTGCTAGCGTGGGACAGGGTTACGAGCAGTACTTC.

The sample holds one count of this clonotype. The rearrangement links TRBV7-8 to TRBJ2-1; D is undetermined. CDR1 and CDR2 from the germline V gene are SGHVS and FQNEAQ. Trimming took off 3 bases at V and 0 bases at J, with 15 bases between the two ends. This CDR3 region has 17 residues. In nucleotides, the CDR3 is TGTGCCAGCAGCTTTATACGAGGCCAGAGCTCCTACAATGAGCAGTTCTTC. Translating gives CASSFIRGQSSYNEQFF.

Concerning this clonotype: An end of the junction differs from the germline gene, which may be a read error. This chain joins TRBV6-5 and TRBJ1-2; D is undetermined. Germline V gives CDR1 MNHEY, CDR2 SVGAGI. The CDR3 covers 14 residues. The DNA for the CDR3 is TGTTCCAGCAGTTACTCGAAAGGGTTCGATGGCTACACCTTC. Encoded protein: CSSSYSKGFDGYTF.

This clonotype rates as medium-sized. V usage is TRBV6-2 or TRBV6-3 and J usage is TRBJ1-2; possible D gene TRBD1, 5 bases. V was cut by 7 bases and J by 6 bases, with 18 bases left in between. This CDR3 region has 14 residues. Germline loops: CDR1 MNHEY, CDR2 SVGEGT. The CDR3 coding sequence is TGTGCCAGCATCGAGGCCGGGACTGCAAATGGCTACACCTTC. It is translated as CASIEAGTANGYTF.

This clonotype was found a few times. The CDR3 loop reads CASSYTVSGYTF. CDR3 DNA sequence: TGTGCCAGCAGTTATACAGTGTCAGGCTACACCTTC. This chain uses TRBV6-5 with TRBJ1-2; D unclear. V shed 3 bases and J shed 8 bases, with 10 bases lying between them. CDR3 size: 12 residues. Per germline, CDR1 MNHEY and CDR2 SVGAGI.

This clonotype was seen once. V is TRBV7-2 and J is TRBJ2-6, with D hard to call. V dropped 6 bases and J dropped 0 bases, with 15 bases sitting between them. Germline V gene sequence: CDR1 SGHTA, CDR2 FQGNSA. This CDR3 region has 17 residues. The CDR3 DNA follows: TGTGCCAGCAGTCCCTTACTACAGATCTCTGGGGCCAACGTCCTGACTTTC. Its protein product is CASSPLLQISGANVLTF.

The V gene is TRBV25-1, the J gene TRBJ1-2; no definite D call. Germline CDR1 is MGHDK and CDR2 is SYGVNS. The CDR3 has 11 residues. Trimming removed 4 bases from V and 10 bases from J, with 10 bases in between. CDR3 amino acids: CASSGKNAYTF. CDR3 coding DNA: TGTGCCAGCAGTGGGAAAAACGCCTACACCTTC.

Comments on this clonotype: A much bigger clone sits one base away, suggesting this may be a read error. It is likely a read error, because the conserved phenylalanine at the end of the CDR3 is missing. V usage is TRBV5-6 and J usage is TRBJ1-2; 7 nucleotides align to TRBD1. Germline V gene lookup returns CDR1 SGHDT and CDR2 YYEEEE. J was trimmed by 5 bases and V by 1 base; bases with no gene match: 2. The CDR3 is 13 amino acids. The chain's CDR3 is CASSLYRGYGYTL. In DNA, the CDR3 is TGTGCCAGCAGCTTGTACAGGGGATATGGCTACACCCTC.

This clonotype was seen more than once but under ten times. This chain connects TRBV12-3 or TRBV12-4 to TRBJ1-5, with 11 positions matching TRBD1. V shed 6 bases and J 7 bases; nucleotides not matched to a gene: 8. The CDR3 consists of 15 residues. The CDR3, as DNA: TGTGCCAGCAGAACCGGGACAGGGGGATTACAGCCCCAGCATTTT. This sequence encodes CASRTGTGGLQPQHF.

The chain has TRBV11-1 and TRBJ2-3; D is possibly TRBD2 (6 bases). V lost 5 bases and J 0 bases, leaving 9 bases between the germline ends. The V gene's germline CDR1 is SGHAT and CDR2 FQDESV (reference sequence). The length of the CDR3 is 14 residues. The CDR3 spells CASSRLGSTDTQYF. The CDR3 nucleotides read TGTGCCAGCAGCCGACTAGGAAGCACAGATACGCAGTATTTT.

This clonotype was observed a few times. CDR3 amino acids: CASTSGGYSPLHF. CDR3 bases: TGTGCCAGCACCTCCGGGGGGTATTCACCCCTCCACTTT. The V and J genes are TRBV25-1 and TRBJ1-6; tentative D call: TRBD1 (5 bases). Trimming removed 7 bases at V and 8 bases at J, with 12 bases between. Germline-derived CDR1 and CDR2 are MGHDK and SYGVNS. The CDR3 is made up of 13 amino acids.

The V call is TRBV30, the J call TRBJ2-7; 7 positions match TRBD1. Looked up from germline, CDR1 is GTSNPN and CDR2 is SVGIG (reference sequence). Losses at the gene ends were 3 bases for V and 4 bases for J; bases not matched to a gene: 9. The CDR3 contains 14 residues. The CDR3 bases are TGTGCCTGGAGACACAGGGGAAACCGTTACGAGCAGTACTTC. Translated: CAWRHRGNRYEQYF. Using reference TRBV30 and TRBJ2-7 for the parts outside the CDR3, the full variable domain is SQTIHQWPATLVQPVGSPLSLECTVEGTSNPNLYWYRQAAGRGLQLLFYSVGIGQISSEVPQNLSASRPQDRQFILSSKKLLLSDSGFYLCAWRHRGNRYEQYFGPGTRLTVT.

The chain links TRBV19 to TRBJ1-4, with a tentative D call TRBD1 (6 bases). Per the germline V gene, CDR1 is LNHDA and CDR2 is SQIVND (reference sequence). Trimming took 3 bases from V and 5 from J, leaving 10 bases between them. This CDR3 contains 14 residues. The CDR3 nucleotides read TGTGCCAGTAGTATGAGGGGGTGGAATGAAAAACTGTTTTTT. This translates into CASSMRGWNEKLFF.

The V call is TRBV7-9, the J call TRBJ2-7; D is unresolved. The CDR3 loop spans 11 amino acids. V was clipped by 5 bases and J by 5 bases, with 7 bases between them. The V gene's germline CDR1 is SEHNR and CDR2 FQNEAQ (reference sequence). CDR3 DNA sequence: TGTGCCAGCAGCCCCGACCACGAGCAGTACTTC. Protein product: CASSPDHEQYF.

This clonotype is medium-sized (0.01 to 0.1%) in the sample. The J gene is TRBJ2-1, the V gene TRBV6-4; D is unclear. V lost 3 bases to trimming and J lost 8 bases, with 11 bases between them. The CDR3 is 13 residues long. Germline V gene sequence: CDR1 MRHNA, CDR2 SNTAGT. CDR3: CASSETPVDEQFF. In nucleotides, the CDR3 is TGTGCCAGCAGTGAGACCCCGGTCGATGAGCAGTTCTTC.

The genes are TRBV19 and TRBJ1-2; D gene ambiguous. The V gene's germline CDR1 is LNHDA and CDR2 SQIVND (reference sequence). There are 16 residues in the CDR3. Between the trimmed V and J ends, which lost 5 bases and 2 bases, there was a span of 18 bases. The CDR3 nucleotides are TGTGCCAGTAGTCGCGGATCCACCCGAGGAAACTATGGCTACACCTTC. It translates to CASSRGSTRGNYGYTF.

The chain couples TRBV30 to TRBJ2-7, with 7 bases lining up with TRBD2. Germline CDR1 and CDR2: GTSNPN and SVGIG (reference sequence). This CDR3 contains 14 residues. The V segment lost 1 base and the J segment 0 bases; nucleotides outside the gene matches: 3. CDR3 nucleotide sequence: TGTGCCTGGAGTGCTAGCGGTTTCTCCTACGAGCAGTACTTC. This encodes CAWSASGFSYEQYF. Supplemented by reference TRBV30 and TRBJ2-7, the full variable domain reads SQTIHQWPATLVQPVGSPLSLECTVEGTSNPNLYWYRQAAGRGLQLLFYSVGIGQISSEVPQNLSASRPQDRQFILSSKKLLLSDSGFYLCAWSASGFSYEQYFGPGTRLTVT.

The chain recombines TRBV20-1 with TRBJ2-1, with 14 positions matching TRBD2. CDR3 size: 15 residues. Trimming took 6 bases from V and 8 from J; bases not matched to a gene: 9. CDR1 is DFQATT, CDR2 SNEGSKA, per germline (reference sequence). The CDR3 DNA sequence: TGCAGTGCCCCGACTAGCGGGGGGGCCGACGATGAGCAGTTCTTC. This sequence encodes CSAPTSGGADDEQFF.

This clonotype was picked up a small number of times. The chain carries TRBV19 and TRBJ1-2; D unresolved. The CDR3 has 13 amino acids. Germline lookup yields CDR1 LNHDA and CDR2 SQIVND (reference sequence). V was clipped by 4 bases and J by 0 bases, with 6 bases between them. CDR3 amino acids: CASSSQTNYGYTF. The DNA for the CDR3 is TGTGCCAGTAGTAGCCAGACTAACTATGGCTACACCTTC.

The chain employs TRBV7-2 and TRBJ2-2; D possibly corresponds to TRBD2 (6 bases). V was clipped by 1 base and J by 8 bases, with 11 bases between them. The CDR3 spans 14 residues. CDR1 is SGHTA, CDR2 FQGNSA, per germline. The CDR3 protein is CASSLGDGGGELFF. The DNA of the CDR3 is TGTGCCAGCAGCTTAGGGGACGGGGGTGGGGAGCTGTTTTTT. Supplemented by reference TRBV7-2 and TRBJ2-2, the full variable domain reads GAGVSQSPSNKVTEKGKDVELRCDPISGHTALYWYRQSLGQGLEFLIYFQGNSAPDKSGLPSDRFSAERTGGSVSTLTIQRTQQEDSAVYLCASSLGDGGGELFFGEGSRLTVL.

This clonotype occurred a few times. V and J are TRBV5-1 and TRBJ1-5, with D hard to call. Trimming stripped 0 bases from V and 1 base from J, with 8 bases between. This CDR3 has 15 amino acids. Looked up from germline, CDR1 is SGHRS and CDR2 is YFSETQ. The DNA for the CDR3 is TGCGCCAGCAGCTTGGGCGTGCAGAGCAATCAGCCCCAGCATTTT. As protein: CASSLGVQSNQPQHF. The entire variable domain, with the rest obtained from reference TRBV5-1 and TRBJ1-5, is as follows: KAGVTQTPRYLIKTRGQQVTLSCSPISGHRSVSWYQQTPGQGLQFLFEYFSETQRNKGNFPGRFSGRQFSNSRSEMNVSTLELGDSALYLCASSLGVQSNQPQHFGDGTRLSIL.

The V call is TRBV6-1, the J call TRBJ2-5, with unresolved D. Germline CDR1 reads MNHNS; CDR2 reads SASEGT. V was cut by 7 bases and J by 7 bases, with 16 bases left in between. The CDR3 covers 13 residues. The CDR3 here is CASTKTRVGTQYF. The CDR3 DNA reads TGTGCCAGCACCAAAACACGGGTCGGGACCCAGTACTTC.

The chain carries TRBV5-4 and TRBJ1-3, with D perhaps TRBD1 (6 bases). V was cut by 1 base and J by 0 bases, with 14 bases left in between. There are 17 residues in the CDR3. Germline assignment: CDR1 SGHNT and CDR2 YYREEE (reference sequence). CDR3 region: CASSLQGGRRSGNTIYF. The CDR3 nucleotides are TGTGCCAGCAGCTTGCAAGGGGGGCGACGCTCTGGAAACACCATATATTTT.